This TCR beta chain was captured by sequencing in a study of cytomegalovirus exposure and HLA in healthy donors. This CDR3 is built from 15 residues. CDR1 and CDR2 from the germline V gene are SGHTA and FQGNSA. Trimming took 5 bases from V and 4 from J; bases not matched to a gene: 7. The study ran its PCR with 60 Vbeta and 13 Jbeta primers. Data came from immunoSEQ multiplex PCR; TCRdb stores just in-frame clones and leaves some out. The repertoire has roughly 86,000 clones, around four fifths of them found once; the top ten carry under 8%. Sequencing used PBMCs. This TCR derives from a man between 50 and 59 years old in good health and CMV-seropositive. The V and J genes are TRBV7-2 and TRBJ2-2; TRBD1 agrees at 7 bases. The CDR3 loop is CASSPHTGVTGELFF. CDR3 DNA sequence: TGTGCCAGCAGCCCCCACACAGGGGTCACCGGGGAGCTGTTTTTT. The complete variable domain, with remaining parts taken from reference TRBV7-2 and TRBJ2-2, reads GAGVSQSPSNKVTEKGKDVELRCDPISGHTALYWYRQSLGQGLEFLIYFQGNSAPDKSGLPSDRFSAERTGGSVSTLTIQRTQQEDSAVYLCASSPHTGVTGELFFGEGSRLTVL.